The 10 T cell receptor beta chains below all came from one sample that was sequenced in a study of blood T cells in healthy people across ages. A J-beta primer mix and a sample-barcoded 5' primer were used in a second PCR of roughly 7 to 12 cycles. A single record per CDR3 protein comes from TCRdb applying MiXCR to the 5' RACE reads. The sample includes 700,000 to 850,000 distinct CDR3 sequences, about 55% seen only once; the top ten take about two fifths. Sequencing input: blood. Receptors originate from a man older than 75 in good health.

This clonotype came up many times. The chain employs TRBV29-1 and TRBJ1-2; TRBD1 is a possible D gene (5 bases). The CDR3 length is 13 residues. Germline V gene sequence: CDR1 SQVTM, CDR2 ANQGSEA. The V gene lost 2 bases and the J gene lost 8 bases, with 15 bases spanning the gap. The CDR3 DNA sequence: TGCAGCGTTGAAACCAGGGCCCTTCTAGGCTACACCTTC. Amino acids: CSVETRALLGYTF.

The V and J genes are TRBV7-9 and TRBJ2-1; tentatively, D is TRBD1 or TRBD2 (6 bases each). The V end was cut by 4 bases, the J end by 5 bases, with 18 bases between. Germline values: CDR1 SEHNR, CDR2 FQNEAQ (reference sequence). This CDR3 spans 16 amino acids. In DNA, the CDR3 is TGTGCCAGCAGCTCCATGACTGGCGGGACAAACAATGAGCAGTTCTTC. This codes for CASSSMTGGTNNEQFF.

The CDR3 nucleotides read TGTGCCAGCAGCTTTTCTGAATCAATACAGCCCCAGCATTTT. The encoded protein is CASSFSESIQPQHF. The gene calls are TRBV7-9 and TRBJ1-5; D is unclear. Germline V CDR1 and CDR2: SEHNR, FQNEAQ (reference sequence). The germline V and J ends were trimmed by 3 bases and 7 bases, with 13 bases remaining between them. This CDR3 comprises 14 residues.

This clonotype came up many times. The genes are TRBV29-1 and TRBJ2-3; TRBD1 is a possible D gene (6 bases). CDR1 and CDR2 from the germline V gene are SQVTM and ANQGSEA. This CDR3 region has 15 residues. V shed 6 bases and J shed 6 bases, with 22 bases lying between them. The CDR3 DNA sequence: TGCAGCGTGGACCGACTTCAGGGACAAGGCGATACGCAGTATTTT. Its translation: CSVDRLQGQGDTQYF.

V and J are TRBV4-3 and TRBJ2-5; D is possibly TRBD1 (6 bases). In germline, CDR1 is LGHNA, CDR2 YSLEER. The V end was cut by 2 bases, the J end by 3 bases, with 13 bases between. The CDR3 is 15 amino acids. The CDR3 coding sequence is TGCGCCAGCAGCCAAAATACAGGGTATGAAGAGACCCAGTACTTC. Translated, it gives CASSQNTGYEETQYF.

The chain uses TRBV12-3 or TRBV12-4 and TRBJ1-2; no reliable D call. This CDR3 is 14 amino acids long. Trimming left V 2 bases short and J 1 base short, with 8 bases between. The CDR3 DNA follows: TGTGCCAGCAGTTTAAACAGTTTTAACTATGGCTACACCTTC. Its translation: CASSLNSFNYGYTF.

The V gene is TRBV27, the J gene TRBJ2-5; 7 bases map to TRBD2. This CDR3 has 15 amino acids. Unmatched junction bases numbered 14, after V lost 2 bases and J lost 11 bases. The V gene's germline CDR1 is MNHEY and CDR2 SMNVEV (reference sequence). The CDR3 nucleotides are TGTGCCAGCAGTTTACGGCGGGAGCCCTACAATGAGCAGTACTTC. It encodes CASSLRREPYNEQYF.

V gene TRBV24-1 combines with J gene TRBJ2-1, with 7 bases fitting TRBD2. Germline loops: CDR1 KGHDR, CDR2 SFDVKD. The junction had 7 bases not matched to a gene; V was cut back by 5 bases and J by 7 bases. The CDR3 length is 14 residues. As DNA, the CDR3 is TGTGCCACCAGTGGGGACTACACGGGAAATGAGCAGTTCTTC. This sequence encodes CATSGDYTGNEQFF.

The rearrangement joins TRBV6-4 to TRBJ2-1; D gene unclear. This CDR3 has 14 residues. The V gene lost 8 bases and the J gene lost 0 bases, with 11 bases spanning the gap. Germline V lookup: CDR1 MRHNA, CDR2 SNTAGT. The CDR3 here is CASRPPSSYNEQFF. In DNA form, the CDR3 reads TGTGCCAGCCGCCCCCCAAGCTCCTACAATGAGCAGTTCTTC.

This clonotype was detected only a few times. The chain recombines TRBV27 with TRBJ2-7; 11 nucleotides align to TRBD2. Germline CDR1 is MNHEY and CDR2 is SMNVEV (reference sequence). With 10 bases clipped from V and 1 base from J, the junction kept 12 bases outside the gene matches. This CDR3 region has 16 residues. CDR3 protein: CANSIRTSGRSYEQYF. The DNA of the CDR3 is TGTGCCAATTCGATCCGGACTAGCGGGCGTTCCTACGAGCAGTACTTC.